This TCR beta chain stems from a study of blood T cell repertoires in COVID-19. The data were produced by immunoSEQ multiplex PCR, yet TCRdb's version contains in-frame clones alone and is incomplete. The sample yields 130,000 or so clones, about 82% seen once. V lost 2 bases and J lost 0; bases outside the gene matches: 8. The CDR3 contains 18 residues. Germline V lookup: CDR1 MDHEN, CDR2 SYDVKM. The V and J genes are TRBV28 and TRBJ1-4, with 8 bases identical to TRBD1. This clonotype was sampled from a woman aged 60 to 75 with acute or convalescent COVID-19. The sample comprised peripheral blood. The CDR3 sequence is CASSLLGQGLATNEKLFF. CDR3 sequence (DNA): TGTGCCAGCAGTTTACTTGGACAGGGACTCGCAACTAATGAAAAACTGTTTTTT.